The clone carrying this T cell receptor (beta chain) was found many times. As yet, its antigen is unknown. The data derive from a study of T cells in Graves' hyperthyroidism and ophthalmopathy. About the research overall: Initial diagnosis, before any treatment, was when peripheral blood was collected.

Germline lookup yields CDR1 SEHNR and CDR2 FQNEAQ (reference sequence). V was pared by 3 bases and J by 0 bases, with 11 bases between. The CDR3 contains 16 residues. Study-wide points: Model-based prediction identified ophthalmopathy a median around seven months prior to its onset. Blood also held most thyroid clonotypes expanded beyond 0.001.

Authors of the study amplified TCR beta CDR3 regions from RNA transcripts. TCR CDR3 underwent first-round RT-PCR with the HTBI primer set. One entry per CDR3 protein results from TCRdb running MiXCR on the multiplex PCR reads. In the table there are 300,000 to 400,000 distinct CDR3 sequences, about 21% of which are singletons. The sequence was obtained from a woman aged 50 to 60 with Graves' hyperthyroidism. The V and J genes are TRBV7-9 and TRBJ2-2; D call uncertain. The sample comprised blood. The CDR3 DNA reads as TGTGCCAGCAGCTTCCCCCCGGCTGCGAACACCGGGGAGCTGTTTTTT. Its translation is CASSFPPAANTGELFF.